Below, one T cell receptor (beta chain) is given with its context. This PCR relied on a set of 60 Vbeta primers and 13 Jbeta primers. Repertoires were generated with immunoSEQ multiplex PCR, while TCRdb's copy carries only in-frame clones and drops some. Of 55,000 to 70,000 clones detected, 70% to 90% appear once; the ten largest clones hold about 2.1%. This entry is derived from a study of cytomegalovirus exposure and HLA in healthy donors. The CDR3 is 16 amino acids. After removal of 0 bases from V and 2 bases from J, the junction contained 5 bases not matched to a gene. The germline V gene encodes CDR1 SGHRS and CDR2 YFSETQ.

The TCR originated in a woman in her 30s in good health and CMV-seronegative. V is TRBV5-1 and J is TRBJ2-3, with TRBD1 identical over 8 bases. Sequences were obtained from PBMCs. CDR3 sequence (DNA): TGCGCCAGCAGCTTGGGAACAGGGGGTCCCACAGATACGCAGTATTTT. As protein: CASSLGTGGPTDTQYF.